This record concerns one TCR beta chain sequence. The data were obtained in a study of shared T cell receptors in the human thymus. The data were produced by immunoSEQ multiplex PCR, yet TCRdb's version contains in-frame clones alone and is incomplete. This repertoire shows roughly 710,000 clones, approximately 85% found once; its top ten account for roughly 0.01%. J was trimmed by 4 bases and V by 5 bases; bases with no gene match: 17. The CDR3 sequence is 21 residues long. Germline V gives CDR1 MNHEY, CDR2 SMNVEV (reference sequence). This sample was shared with a second study, whose subject was human thymus T cells. That source adds: Thymus specimens were resections from corrective heart surgery. Thymic TCR repertoires of unrelated people reportedly overlapped highly.

Sequenced sample: thymocytes. This TCR came from a girl under three years old with a congenital heart defect. The chain couples TRBV27 to TRBJ2-1; 16 positions match TRBD2. CDR3 residues: CASSPSPGTSGGAVGYNEQFF. The CDR3 DNA reads as TGTGCCAGCAGTCCAAGTCCCGGGACTAGCGGGGGGGCCGTGGGGTACAATGAGCAGTTCTTC.